The present T cell receptor beta chain was sequenced within a study of shared clonotypes between healthy human individuals. Findings of the study overall: The study generally estimated greater richness for naive than memory subsets.

A remark on this clone: What it binds is unknown.

Sequencing used immunoSEQ multiplex PCR; TCRdb keeps in-frame clones, though not all of them. The sample shows approximately 1.1 million clones, 75% to 85% of them seen only once. The sequencing input was memory CD4+ T cells from PBMCs. Subset reported: CD45RA-negative fraction. The receptor's source is a man younger than 35 in good health. Some clones in this sample may be carry-over from other donors' samples.

CDR3 sequence (DNA): TGTGCCAGTAGTATGGGGGTTAGCTCTGGAAACACCATATATTTT. This sequence encodes CASSMGVSSGNTIYF. This chain connects TRBV19 to TRBJ1-3; D is perhaps TRBD1 (5 bases). The CDR3 consists of 15 residues. Trimming removed 3 bases from V and 0 bases from J, with 9 bases in between. CDR1 is LNHDA, CDR2 SQIVND, per germline (reference sequence).